This T cell receptor beta chain was identified in a study of CD8 T cells in ankylosing spondylitis (dated by TCRdb to the late 2010s). Background on the whole study: To find TCR variants linked to disease, the study profiled T cell receptor beta repertoires in ankylosing spondylitis patients and healthy donors. Samples of peripheral blood were taken, and for ankylosing spondylitis patients, synovial fluid was collected as well. The whole study cohort included 85 to 120 healthy donors and 25 ankylosing spondylitis patients. The full study reports these points: According to the report, matched synovial fluid samples from ankylosing spondylitis patients were significantly enriched for the disease-linked clones. Some TCR beta motif variants had previously been reported in synovial fluid and blood of reactive arthritis patients, which suggested common disease-initiation mechanisms. A TCR beta motif of several highly homologous amino acid variants appeared characteristic of blood from ankylosing spondylitis patients. A CD8+ phenotype was shown by the disease-linked clones, which were found at relatively low frequencies in peripheral blood.

On this clonotype: Its recognized antigen is unknown. Base qualities were left out, and no much larger clone turns up one base away.

The sequencing machine was an Illumina HiSeq 2500. TCR beta libraries were prepared by quantitative 5'-RACE with molecular barcodes. As for the authors' bioinformatics: A new computational method, built on a probabilistic model of VDJ rearrangement, was used to identify disease-linked TCR variants. The raw public data were reprocessed by TCRdb itself: fastp quality trimming at Q25, MiXCR clonotype calling, in-frame beta chains only. Here each entry gathers all rows of one CDR3 protein and keeps the most common genes and DNA. TCRdb's processing, not the study's, gives the V and J calls here. In all, the sample holds 250,000 to 350,000 distinct CDR3 sequences, and 7% to 9% of those were seen once. The biggest ten clones account for roughly 14% of the sample. V is reduced by 2 bases and J by 5 bases, leaving a spacing of 10 bases between them. The germline V gene encodes CDR1 SGHRS and CDR2 YFSETQ. The CDR3 sequence holds 14 residues, the cysteine and phenylalanine included. Just the 42-base CDR3 DNA is kept, in frame starting at base 1.

The sample consisted of blood, either unsorted or a sorted T cell fraction (not recorded which). The V gene is TRBV5-1 and the J gene is TRBJ1-4; the D gene is possibly TRBD1, with 6 bases matching. The receptor's source is a male donor with ankylosing spondylitis. The nucleotide sequence reads TGCGCCAGCAGCTTCTTTGGACAGAATGAAAAACTGTTTTTT. This translates into CASSFFGQNEKLFF.